These 5 T cell receptor beta chains were all obtained from the same sample, sequenced in a study of OX40 agonist ivuxolimab in advanced cancers. The table came from immunoSEQ multiplex PCR; TCRdb's copy has only in-frame clones and leaves some out. The repertoire consists of fewer than 65,000 clones, with less than 90% occurring once and the leading ten covering 27%. The specimen was CD4+ or CD8+ T cells sorted from blood, collected in a trial of the OX40 agonist ivuxolimab. All receptors come from an adult with an advanced solid tumor such as melanoma, head and neck, liver or kidney cancer.

The table lists this clone with a few counts. As DNA, the CDR3 is TGTGCCAGCAGTTACAGGGGGAGCTCCTACAATGAGCAGTTCTTC. This translates into CASSYRGSSYNEQFF. The chain uses TRBV6-5 and TRBJ2-1; the D gene is possibly TRBD1 (6 bases). V was trimmed by 2 bases and J by 0 bases, leaving 8 bases between them. The CDR3 is 15 residues long. Germline CDR1 reads MNHEY; CDR2 reads SVGAGI.

V is TRBV6-1 and J is TRBJ1-5, with TRBD1 identical over 7 bases. The CDR3 sequence is 14 residues long. Germline-derived CDR1 and CDR2 are MNHNS and SASEGT. Losses at the gene ends were 11 bases for V and 4 bases for J; bases not matched to a gene: 11. This chain's CDR3 is CAARGGQYNQPQHF. For the CDR3, the DNA is TGTGCCGCCCGAGGGGGACAGTATAATCAGCCCCAGCATTTT.

The V gene is TRBV7-2, the J gene TRBJ2-7; 9 nucleotides agree with TRBD2. Trimming took 5 bases from V and 7 from J; bases not matched to a gene: 12. This CDR3 comprises 15 residues. Germline V CDR1 and CDR2: SGHTA, FQGNSA. The CDR3 region has the DNA TGTGCCAGCAGCCCCCGGGGGGCGGGAGGGGGAGAGCAGTACTTC. Its protein product is CASSPRGAGGGEQYF.

The genes are TRBV27 and TRBJ2-5; 12 bases map to TRBD2. CDR1 and CDR2 from the germline V gene are MNHEY and SMNVEV (reference sequence). The J segment lost 4 bases and the V segment lost 5 bases, leaving 17 bases of the junction unmatched. This CDR3 is built from 19 residues. CDR3 residues: CASSPQPQTSGGIGETQYF. The CDR3, as DNA: TGTGCCAGCAGTCCACAACCTCAGACTAGCGGGGGAATAGGAGAGACCCAGTACTTC.

The rearrangement joins TRBV21-1 to TRBJ2-2; the table's D gene call, TRBD1, was not cross checked with the DNA. TRBV21-1 represents a pseudogene. The CDR3 totals 17 residues. The CDR3 region is CASSNARTKLDTGELFF. CDR3 in DNA: TGTGCCAGCAGCAACGCGAGGACAAAGCTTGACACCGGGGAGCTGTTTTTT.